Listed below are T cell receptor beta chains from one sample, sequenced in a study of shared clonotypes between healthy human individuals. Clones were sequenced by immunoSEQ multiplex PCR, and TCRdb holds only the in-frame ones, with some missing. The sample carries approximately 2,000,000 clones, approximately 92% recorded once. Sequencing was carried out using naive CD8+ T cells from PBMCs. The receptors come from a man in his late teens or twenties in good health. Some clones in this sample may be carry-over from other donors' samples. Both conserved end residues are part of each CDR3. A D gene is named only where the DNA matches it firmly. Some rows have no size entry. The others give once, few or many, or a class for an expanded clone.

D gene	clone size	V gene	J gene	CDR3 protein	CDR3 DNA
TRBD2	NA	TRBV27	TRBJ2-1	CASSHGLAGNNEQFF	TGTGCCAGCAGTCACGGACTAGCGGGAAACAATGAGCAGTTCTTC
TRBD2	NA	TRBV6-1	TRBJ2-7	CASLRLAGTYEQYF	TGTGCCAGTCTACGACTAGCGGGCACCTACGAGCAGTACTTC
NA	NA	TRBV10-3	TRBJ2-7	CAISDPLGGQRDEQYF	TGTGCCATCAGTGATCCACTTGGGGGCCAAAGGGACGAGCAGTACTTC
NA	once	TRBV21-1	TRBJ1-4	CASKKWGGGKLFF	TGTGCCAGCAAGAAGTGGGGGGGCGGTAAACTGTTTTTT
TRBD2	once	TRBV11-2	TRBJ2-7	CASSSRTSGPYEQYF	TGTGCCAGCAGCTCTAGGACTAGCGGGCCCTACGAGCAGTACTTC
NA	NA	TRBV2	TRBJ2-7	CASTTGRVRNEQYF	TGTGCCAGCACAACTGGTAGGGTAAGAAACGAGCAGTACTTC
NA	NA	TRBV29-1	TRBJ2-1	CSVEERLEQFF	TGCAGCGTTGAAGAGCGGTTGGAGCAGTTCTTC
NA	NA	TRBV2	TRBJ2-1	CASSDWDSNEQFF	TGTGCCAGCAGTGACTGGGACTCTAATGAGCAGTTCTTC
TRBD1	NA	TRBV6-1	TRBJ1-2	CASSPGQGGGYTF	TGTGCCAGCAGCCCCGGACAGGGCGGTGGCTACACCTTC
TRBD1	NA	TRBV19	TRBJ2-1	CASSTTRTDRVQFF	TGTGCCAGTAGTACCACCCGGACAGACAGGGTGCAGTTCTTC
TRBD1	NA	TRBV19	TRBJ1-1	CASSPRTGENTEAFF	TGTGCCAGTAGTCCCAGGACAGGGGAGAACACTGAAGCTTTCTTT
TRBD1	NA	TRBV13	TRBJ1-4	CASSMTGFSEKLFF	TGTGCCAGCAGCATGACAGGGTTTAGTGAAAAACTGTTTTTT
NA	NA	TRBV18	TRBJ2-6	CASSPSLWGINSGANVLTF	TGTGCCAGCTCACCCAGCCTGTGGGGGATAAACTCTGGGGCCAACGTCCTGACTTTC
NA	NA	TRBV27	TRBJ2-1	CASSLRLGRGLSYNEQFF	TGTGCCAGCAGTTTACGATTGGGCAGGGGTCTATCCTACAATGAGCAGTTCTTC
NA	once	TRBV19	TRBJ2-5	CASSIILGSQETQYF	TGTGCCAGTAGTATAATCCTCGGTTCCCAAGAGACCCAGTACTTC
NA	NA	TRBV6-1	TRBJ1-1	CASSAWRMNTEAFF	TGTGCCAGCAGTGCCTGGCGGATGAACACTGAAGCTTTCTTT
TRBD2	once	TRBV27	TRBJ2-7	CASSLRLAASYEQYF	TGTGCCAGCAGTTTAAGACTAGCGGCCTCCTACGAGCAGTACTTC
NA	NA	TRBV20-1	TRBJ2-1	CSASWGSEQFF	TGCAGTGCTAGTTGGGGGAGTGAGCAGTTCTTC
NA	NA	TRBV5-4	TRBJ2-1	CASSIGRLEQFF	TGTGCCAGCAGCATTGGTCGACTAGAGCAGTTCTTC
NA	NA	TRBV19	TRBJ1-5	CASNWGFYSNQPQHF	TGTGCCAGTAACTGGGGATTTTATAGCAATCAGCCCCAGCATTTT
TRBD1	NA	TRBV5-4	TRBJ2-1	CASTDRGESSYNEQFF	TGTGCCAGCACCGACAGGGGCGAAAGCTCCTACAATGAGCAGTTCTTC
NA	NA	TRBV27	TRBJ1-5	CASSSGRAYNQPQHF	TGTGCCAGCAGTTCCGGGCGGGCCTACAATCAGCCCCAGCATTTT
NA	NA	TRBV7-2	TRBJ1-2	CASSSEAFPNYGYTF	TGTGCCAGCAGCTCAGAGGCGTTTCCAAACTATGGCTACACCTTC
NA	NA	TRBV7-6	TRBJ2-6	CASSPTGIARANVLTF	TGTGCCAGCAGCCCTACAGGGATTGCTCGGGCCAACGTCCTGACTTTC
TRBD2	NA	TRBV5-1	TRBJ2-1	CASTILLAGGSYNEQFF	TGCGCCAGCACCATTTTACTAGCGGGAGGAAGCTACAATGAGCAGTTCTTC
TRBD1	NA	TRBV4-1	TRBJ1-2	CASSQARTGNYGYTF	TGCGCCAGCAGCCAGGCCCGGACAGGGAACTATGGCTACACCTTC
NA	NA	TRBV7-9	TRBJ2-7	CASSLVSQREQYF	TGTGCCAGCAGCTTAGTAAGCCAGCGCGAGCAGTACTTC